This entry is about one T cell receptor (beta chain). The antigen remains undetermined. Germline CDR1 and CDR2: LNHDA and SQIVND (reference sequence). With V trimmed by 5 bases and J by 4 bases, 13 bases remained unmatched. The CDR3 has 17 residues. The data were obtained in a study of cytomegalovirus exposure and HLA in healthy donors. PCR primers comprised 60 Vbeta and 13 Jbeta primers. Profiled with immunoSEQ multiplex PCR; TCRdb holds only in-frame clones, not every one. The sample lists 200,000 or so clones; around 77% were seen once. Study observations and caveats: Cytomegalovirus status, reportedly, was diagnosed with high specificity and sensitivity by the classifier. Later, an analysis found that common viral pathogens appeared to be linked with several of the most significant clusters.

This rearrangement joins TRBV19 to TRBJ1-4; TRBD1 matches 7 bases. The TCR was taken from a woman in her twenties or thirties in good health and CMV-seronegative. The sequencing sample was made of PBMCs. The chain's CDR3 is CASSAAPSRQGNEKLFF. The CDR3 nucleotides are TGTGCCAGTAGTGCCGCTCCTTCCCGACAGGGTAATGAAAAACTGTTTTTT.